The rows below give T cell receptor beta chains drawn from one sample of a study of PD-1 blockade in mismatch repair-deficient tumors. No cognate antigen is known for these TCRs. Libraries were prepared by immunoSEQ multiplex PCR; TCRdb keeps only in-frame clonotypes and omits some of them. This repertoire shows roughly 10,000 clones, 86% found once; its top ten account for 22%. The specimen comprised cells cultured in vitro, sampled from a patient treated with pembrolizumab. All receptors come from an adult with mismatch repair-deficient cancer. Both conserved end residues are part of each CDR3. A D gene is named only where the DNA matches it firmly. Size values are once, few and many counts, or a class for expanded clones, and some rows have none.

CDR3 DNA	CDR3 protein	clone size	D gene	J gene	CDR3 length	V gene
TGTGCCAGCAGTGAAGGACTAGCGCTAGACTACGAGCAGTACTTC	CASSEGLALDYEQYF	.	TRBD2	TRBJ2-7	15	TRBV2
TGTGCCTCCACACGGGACAGGCCTTACGAGCAGTACTTC	CASTRDRPYEQYF	few	TRBD1	TRBJ2-7	13	TRBV30
TGCGCCAGCAGCTTGGCGGTCGGTAACTATGAGCAGTTCTTC	CASSLAVGNYEQFF	.	.	TRBJ2-1	14	TRBV5-1
TGTGCCAGCACCAAAAGAGTAGATGAGCAGTTCTTC	CASTKRVDEQFF	.	.	TRBJ2-1	12	TRBV6-5
TGTGCCTGGAGTGTACAGGGCAGGGGACCCACCATATATTTT	CAWSVQGRGPTIYF	once	.	TRBJ1-3	14	TRBV30
TGTGCCAGTAGTGACCTCCAACTAGCGGGAGGGCCGTATGAGCAGTTCTTC	CASSDLQLAGGPYEQFF	once	TRBD2	TRBJ2-1	17	TRBV19
TGTGCCAGCAGCCCCTTTGAAGCGGGATTTATTTCATATACGCAGTATTTT	CASSPFEAGFISYTQYF	.	TRBD2	TRBJ2-3	17	TRBV13
TGTGCCAGCAGCCCGTTTGGTAACACTGAAGCTTTCTTT	CASSPFGNTEAFF	.	.	TRBJ1-1	13	TRBV5-8
TGCGCCAGCAGTTGGACAGGGGGCTACGAGCAGTACTTC	CASSWTGGYEQYF	.	TRBD1	TRBJ2-7	13	TRBV5-1
TGTGCCAGCACCGGGACAGGGGGAGCAGATACGCAGTATTTT	CASTGTGGADTQYF	.	TRBD1	TRBJ2-3	14	TRBV6-6
TGTGCCAGCAGCTTAACGGGACAGGGAGGCTATGGCTACACCTTC	CASSLTGQGGYGYTF	.	TRBD1	TRBJ1-2	15	TRBV11-2
TGTGCCAGCAGCTTAGTTGGGCATAGGAACACCGGGGAGCTGTTTTTT	CASSLVGHRNTGELFF	.	.	TRBJ2-2	16	TRBV11-2
TGTGCCAGCAGTTTTGGGTCCCTCTACGAGCAGTACTTC	CASSFGSLYEQYF	.	.	TRBJ2-7	13	TRBV5-4
TGTGCCAGCTCACCGGGACAGGGGGCATGGGGCAATCAGCCCCAGCATTTT	CASSPGQGAWGNQPQHF	.	TRBD1	TRBJ1-5	17	TRBV18
TGTGCCAGCAGTTACGCCCCAGGGAATGAAAAACTGTTTTTT	CASSYAPGNEKLFF	.	.	TRBJ1-4	14	TRBV6-5
TGTGCCAGCCGGGACAAGGCGACGGATACGCAGTATTTT	CASRDKATDTQYF	once	.	TRBJ2-3	13	TRBV6-6
TGTGCCAGTAGTCCTAGGAGGGCACTAGCGGGAGAAAAGGGTGAGCAGTTCTTC	CASSPRRALAGEKGEQFF	.	TRBD2	TRBJ2-1	18	TRBV19
TGCAGCGTTGTGGCTAGCGGGATGTCGCCCTCCTACAATGAGCAGTTCTTC	CSVVASGMSPSYNEQFF	.	TRBD2	TRBJ2-1	17	TRBV29-1
TGCGCCAGCAGCCCGGGACAGGGGGAAGATACGCAGTATTTT	CASSPGQGEDTQYF	.	TRBD1	TRBJ2-3	14	TRBV5-1
TGTGCCAGCAGCCTACAACCCCAGACCTCCTACAATGAGCAGTTCTTC	CASSLQPQTSYNEQFF	.	.	TRBJ2-1	16	TRBV7-3
TGTGCCAGCAGTGCCCTACAGGGGCGAAGCTCTGGGGCCAACGTCCTGACTTTC	CASSALQGRSSGANVLTF	.	TRBD1	TRBJ2-6	18	TRBV27
TGTGCCAGCAGTTCTTTGCTCCGGGACAGGGTTGAAAAACTGTTTTTT	CASSSLLRDRVEKLFF	once	TRBD1	TRBJ1-4	16	TRBV28
TGTGCCAGCAGGGCCGGGACTAGCGGTTACAATGAGCAGTTCTTC	CASRAGTSGYNEQFF	.	TRBD2	TRBJ2-1	15	TRBV7-9
TGTGCCAGCAGCTTCGGGACTACCTCCTACAATGAGCAGTTCTTC	CASSFGTTSYNEQFF	.	TRBD2	TRBJ2-1	15	TRBV7-3
TGCGCCAGCAGGTACTTGACAGAATACAATGAGCAGTTCTTC	CASRYLTEYNEQFF	.	.	TRBJ2-1	14	TRBV5-1
TGTGCTAGTGGTTTGGTTCCCGGGACAGGGGATGGCTACACCTTC	CASGLVPGTGDGYTF	.	TRBD1	TRBJ1-2	15	TRBV12-5
TGTGCCAGCAGCCCCCCAACCGCTCGACCCCCGCAGTATTTT	CASSPPTARPPQYF	.	.	TRBJ2-3	14	TRBV7-6
TGTGCCTCGACCGGGACTAACTCCTACAATGAGCAGTTCTTC	CASTGTNSYNEQFF	once	TRBD2	TRBJ2-1	14	TRBV10-3
TGCGCCAGCAGCTTGGGGGTTTCGAACACTGAAGCTTTCTTT	CASSLGVSNTEAFF	few	.	TRBJ1-1	14	TRBV5-1
TGCGCCAGCAGCCCCGGGACGGGAGGGTACAATGAGCAGTTCTTC	CASSPGTGGYNEQFF	.	TRBD2	TRBJ2-1	15	TRBV5-1
TGCAGCGTCGAAAGAGAGACCCAGTACTTC	CSVERETQYF	.	.	TRBJ2-5	10	TRBV29-1
TGTGCCAGCAGTTACAGCACAGATACGCAGTATTTT	CASSYSTDTQYF	once	.	TRBJ2-3	12	TRBV28
TGTGCCAGCAGATCCACGGACAGCCAAGAGACCCAGTACTTC	CASRSTDSQETQYF	.	.	TRBJ2-5	14	TRBV7-9
TGTGCCAGCAGTTACCAAAGCGGGACAGCCAATCAGCCCCAGCATTTT	CASSYQSGTANQPQHF	.	TRBD1	TRBJ1-5	16	TRBV6-6
TGTGCCAGCAGCTTAAATAGGCAGGGGTCATATGAGACCCAGTACTTC	CASSLNRQGSYETQYF	.	.	TRBJ2-5	16	TRBV7-3
TGTGCCACCAGCAGAGATCCACAGCTGAACACTGAAGCTTTCTTT	CATSRDPQLNTEAFF	.	.	TRBJ1-1	15	TRBV15
TGCGCCAGCAGCCAAAGGATAGCGGGAGTCATGACAGATACGCAGTATTTT	CASSQRIAGVMTDTQYF	few	TRBD2	TRBJ2-3	17	TRBV4-1
TGTGCCAGCAGCACTTGGAGCTCCGGGGAGCTGTTTTTT	CASSTWSSGELFF	.	.	TRBJ2-2	13	TRBV5-4
TGTGCCAGCAGTGCGGGGACAGGCGAGCAGTACTTC	CASSAGTGEQYF	few	TRBD1	TRBJ2-7	12	TRBV28
TGTGCCAGCAGCTCACGAATAGGACTAGCGGTGGATACGCAGTATTTT	CASSSRIGLAVDTQYF	.	TRBD2	TRBJ2-3	16	TRBV11-2
TGTGCCAGCAGTTACCGGGCGGGAGGGGCCTACGAGCAGTACTTC	CASSYRAGGAYEQYF	.	TRBD2	TRBJ2-7	15	TRBV6-5
TGTGCCAGTAGTATAGAGTTGAAGCGGGACTTGAGCTCCTACGAGCAGTACTTC	CASSIELKRDLSSYEQYF	.	TRBD2	TRBJ2-7	18	TRBV19
TGTGCCAGCACTGATCCGGGACAGGGGAACATTCAGTACTTC	CASTDPGQGNIQYF	.	TRBD1	TRBJ2-4	14	TRBV28
TGTGCCAGCAGCTTTAGCGGGCTGGGCTCATACAATGAGCAGTTCTTC	CASSFSGLGSYNEQFF	.	TRBD2	TRBJ2-1	16	TRBV5-6
TGTGCCAGCAGCTTTGTCAATGAGCAGTTCTTC	CASSFVNEQFF	.	.	TRBJ2-1	11	TRBV5-5
TGTGCCAGCAGCGTAGCGGCGGACAGTAATGAAAAACTGTTTTTT	CASSVAADSNEKLFF	.	.	TRBJ1-4	15	TRBV9
TGTGCCTGGAAAGTCGGCAGCTCCTACGAGCAGTACTTC	CAWKVGSSYEQYF	.	.	TRBJ2-7	13	TRBV30
TGCGCCAGCAGCGATAGACTAGAGGGTGAGCAGTTCTTC	CASSDRLEGEQFF	.	.	TRBJ2-1	13	TRBV4-1
TGTGCCAGTAGTATTTGGACAGGGGATCAGCCCCAGCATTTT	CASSIWTGDQPQHF	.	TRBD1	TRBJ1-5	14	TRBV19
TGTGCCAGCAGTGCCGTAGCGGGGGGCACAGATACGCAGTATTTT	CASSAVAGGTDTQYF	.	TRBD2	TRBJ2-3	15	TRBV2
TGTGCCATCAGGGACCGGGACAGGGGGGAAGAGACCCAGTACTTC	CAIRDRDRGEETQYF	.	TRBD1	TRBJ2-5	15	TRBV10-3
TGTGCCAGCAGGGGACAGGGCCCGAAACAGAACACCGGGGAGCTGTTTTTT	CASRGQGPKQNTGELFF	.	TRBD1	TRBJ2-2	17	TRBV2
TGTGCCAGCAGCGTAGATCAGGGCGAGCAGTACTTC	CASSVDQGEQYF	once	.	TRBJ2-7	12	TRBV9
TGTGCCAGCACCGGGACAGCCTACGAGCAGTACTTC	CASTGTAYEQYF	.	TRBD1	TRBJ2-7	12	TRBV6-5
TGCGCCAGCAGCTTGCAGGGGGCTCTATCTAATGAAAAACTGTTTTTT	CASSLQGALSNEKLFF	.	TRBD1	TRBJ1-4	16	TRBV5-1